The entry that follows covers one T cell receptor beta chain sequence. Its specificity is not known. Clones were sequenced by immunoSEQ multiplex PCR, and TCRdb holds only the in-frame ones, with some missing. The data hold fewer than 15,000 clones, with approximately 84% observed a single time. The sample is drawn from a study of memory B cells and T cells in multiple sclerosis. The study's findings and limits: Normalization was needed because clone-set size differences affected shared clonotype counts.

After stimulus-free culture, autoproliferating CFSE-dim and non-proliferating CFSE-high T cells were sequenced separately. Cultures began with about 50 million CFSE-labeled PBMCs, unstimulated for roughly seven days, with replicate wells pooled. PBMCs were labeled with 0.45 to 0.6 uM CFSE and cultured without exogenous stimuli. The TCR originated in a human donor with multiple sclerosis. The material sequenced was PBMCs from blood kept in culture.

CDR3 DNA sequence: TGTGCCAGCACCCATTCCGGGACAGGGGTTCGCGAGCAGTACTTC. Translated, it gives CASTHSGTGVREQYF. The V call is TRBV27, the J call TRBJ2-7, with TRBD1 matching over 10 bases. The V gene's germline CDR1 is MNHEY and CDR2 SMNVEV (reference sequence). CDR3 length equals 15 residues. V lost 7 bases, J lost 6 bases, and 12 bases stayed unmatched.